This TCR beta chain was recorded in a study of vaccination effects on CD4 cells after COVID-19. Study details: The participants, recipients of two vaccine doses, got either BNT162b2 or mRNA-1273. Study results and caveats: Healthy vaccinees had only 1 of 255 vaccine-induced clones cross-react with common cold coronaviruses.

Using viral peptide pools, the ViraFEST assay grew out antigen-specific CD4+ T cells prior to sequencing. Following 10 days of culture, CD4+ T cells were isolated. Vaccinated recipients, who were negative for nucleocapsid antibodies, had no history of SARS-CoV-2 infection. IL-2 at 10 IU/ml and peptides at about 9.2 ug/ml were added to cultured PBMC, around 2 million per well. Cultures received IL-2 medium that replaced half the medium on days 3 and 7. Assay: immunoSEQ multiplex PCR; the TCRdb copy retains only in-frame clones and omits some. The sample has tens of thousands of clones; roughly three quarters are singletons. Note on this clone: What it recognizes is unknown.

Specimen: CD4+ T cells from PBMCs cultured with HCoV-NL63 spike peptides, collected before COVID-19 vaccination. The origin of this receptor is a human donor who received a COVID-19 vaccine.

CDR3 DNA: TGTGCCAGCCCTAGCTGGGGGAAACTCACAGATACGCAGTATTTT. Amino acid sequence: CASPSWGKLTDTQYF. This sequence joins TRBV5-8 and TRBJ2-3; either TRBD1 or TRBD2 may fit D (5 bases each). CDR1 is SGHTS and CDR2 is YDEGEE in the germline V gene. The CDR3 loop spans 15 amino acids. V dropped 7 bases and J dropped 2 bases, with 17 bases sitting between them.